These T cell receptor beta chains were read from a single sample in a study of cytomegalovirus exposure and HLA in healthy donors. This table comes from immunoSEQ multiplex PCR, and its TCRdb copy is limited to in-frame clones, with some not included. The data show about 180,000 clones, with 65% to 85% seen just once and about 1.3% held by the top ten. Sequencing used PBMCs. The receptors derive from a girl between 5 and 17 years old in good health and CMV-seropositive. The CDR3 runs from the conserved cysteine through the conserved F or W. Each record gives: D gene, CDR3 length, V gene, J gene, clone size, CDR3 DNA, CDR3 protein. A D gene is named only where the DNA matches it firmly. Clone size is given for some rows only: seen once, a few or many times, or a class if the clone is expanded.

-	13	TRBV6-1	TRBJ1-1	-	TGTGCCAGCAGTGCCACGGAGCTTTTTGGGGCTTTCTTT	CASSATELFGAFF
TRBD1	14	TRBV29-1	TRBJ2-3	once	TGCAGCGTTGAATCTCGACAGGGGGGAGATACGCAGTATTTT	CSVESRQGGDTQYF
-	15	TRBV2	TRBJ2-5	-	TGTGCCAGCATGTCCCGACGGGAGAGCCAAGAGACCCAGTACTTC	CASMSRRESQETQYF
TRBD2	13	TRBV6-4	TRBJ2-5	-	TGTGCCAGCGCGCGGGAGGAGAAGGAGACCCAGTACTTC	CASAREEKETQYF
-	12	TRBV7-9	TRBJ2-7	-	TGTTCCAGCAGCTTAGATGCTAACGAGCAGTACTTC	CSSSLDANEQYF
-	11	TRBV7-8	TRBJ2-5	few	TGTGCCAGTACTTGGCAAGAGACCCAGTACTTC	CASTWQETQYF
TRBD1	16	TRBV19	TRBJ1-5	-	TGTGCCAGTAGTATTCGGGGACAGGGTAGCAATCAGCCCCAGCATTTT	CASSIRGQGSNQPQHF
-	12	TRBV2	TRBJ2-7	few	TGTGCCAGCAGTGGGACTACCTACGAGCAGTACTTC	CASSGTTYEQYF
-	10	TRBV29-1	TRBJ1-2	-	TGCAGCGTTCGGGAGTCCGGCTACACCTTC	CSVRESGYTF
TRBD2	15	TRBV29-1	TRBJ2-1	-	TGCAGCGTGGTTACTAGCGCCCCGCCGAGGAATGAGCAGTTCTTC	CSVVTSAPPRNEQFF
-	15	TRBV4-2	TRBJ2-1	-	TGTGCCAGCGCACAACCGGGGGGCGAGATCAATGAGCAGTTCTTC	CASAQPGGEINEQFF
TRBD1	15	TRBV5-5	TRBJ1-1	-	TGTGCCAGCAGCTTGCGGGACAGAGGGTACACTGAAGCTTTCTTT	CASSLRDRGYTEAFF
-	16	TRBV5-1	TRBJ2-3	-	TGCGCCAGCAGCCCACACCTCGGGACAAACCCTGTCACGCAGTATTTT	CASSPHLGTNPVTQYF
-	15	TRBV14	TRBJ1-1	-	TGTGCCAGCAGCCAGGGGGGGGCGTTGGGTACTGAAGCTTTCTTT	CASSQGGALGTEAFF
-	13	TRBV11-2	TRBJ1-5	once	TGTGCCAGCAGCTTAGATCCGGGTCAGCCCCAGCATTTT	CASSLDPGQPQHF
-	12	TRBV25-1	TRBJ2-7	few	TGTGCCAGCAGTGATTTTAGCTACGAGCAGTACTTC	CASSDFSYEQYF
TRBD2	15	TRBV12-5	TRBJ2-1	few	TGTGCTAGTGGTGCGACTAGCGGGAGGGCCCTTGAGCAGTTCTTC	CASGATSGRALEQFF
TRBD2	15	TRBV7-9	TRBJ2-5	-	TGTGCCAGCAGCTTAAGAGCGGGAGAAGGAGAGACCCAGTACTTC	CASSLRAGEGETQYF
TRBD2	14	TRBV5-1	TRBJ2-1	-	TGCGCCAGCAGCCTTGCGACTAGCGGAAATGAGCAGTTCTTC	CASSLATSGNEQFF
TRBD2	15	TRBV7-2	TRBJ2-7	-	TGTGCCAGCAGCTGGGCGGGACTAGGCCATATCGAGCAGTACTTC	CASSWAGLGHIEQYF
-	14	TRBV5-5	TRBJ1-3	few	TGTGCCAGCAGCCCTATGTCCTCTGGAAACACCATATATTTT	CASSPMSSGNTIYF
-	15	TRBV4-1	TRBJ1-2	-	TGCGCCAGCAGCCCCCGGTGGGGTGGGGGGTATGGCTACACCTTC	CASSPRWGGGYGYTF
TRBD2	15	TRBV5-6	TRBJ2-1	-	TGTGCCAGCAGCTTGGGACTAGCGGCCCACAATGAGCAGTTCTTC	CASSLGLAAHNEQFF
-	15	TRBV6-5	TRBJ1-5	-	TGTGCCAGCAGACGCACAGGGTCTAGCAATCAGCCCCAGCATTTT	CASRRTGSSNQPQHF
TRBD2	14	TRBV19	TRBJ2-3	once	TGTGCCAGTATGCCTAGCGGGAACACAGATACGCAGTATTTT	CASMPSGNTDTQYF
TRBD2	16	TRBV7-9	TRBJ2-1	few	TGTGCCAGCAGCTTAATCCGCCTAGCGGAAGACAATGAGCAGTTCTTC	CASSLIRLAEDNEQFF
-	11	TRBV7-9	TRBJ2-7	-	TGTGCCAGCAGCTTAGTTGAGAGGGAGTACTTC	CASSLVEREYF
TRBD2	16	TRBV11-2	TRBJ2-5	-	TGTGCCAGCAGCCCAGTGGGCCAGGGTGGGGGGGGGACCCAGTACTTC	CASSPVGQGGGGTQYF
-	16	TRBV11-2	TRBJ2-7	-	TGTGCCAGCAGCTTAGAGGCAGGGCATCCTCTCTACGAGCAGTACTTC	CASSLEAGHPLYEQYF
TRBD2	16	TRBV6-5	TRBJ2-2	-	TGTGCCAGCAGTTACTCGAGTAGCGGGATCTCCGGGGAGCTGTTTTTT	CASSYSSSGISGELFF
TRBD1	14	TRBV5-1	TRBJ1-1	-	TGCGCCAGCAGCTTATACAGGGGAGGCACTGAAGCTTTCTTT	CASSLYRGGTEAFF
-	13	TRBV6-5	TRBJ2-5	-	TGTGCCAGCAGCCGGGATCGAGTGGAGACCCAGTACTTC	CASSRDRVETQYF
TRBD2	15	TRBV27	TRBJ2-1	-	TGTGCCAGCAGTTTATTAGCGGGAGACCACAATGAGCAGTTCTTC	CASSLLAGDHNEQFF
-	14	TRBV5-1	TRBJ2-2	few	TGCGCCAGCAGATACGGACAGAACACCGGGGAGCTGTTTTTT	CASRYGQNTGELFF
TRBD2	18	TRBV5-8	TRBJ2-7	-	TGTGCCAGCAGCTTAGTCTGGGGACTAGCGGGACTTGGAAACGAGCAGTACTTC	CASSLVWGLAGLGNEQYF
-	16	TRBV7-9	TRBJ2-3	-	TGTGCCAGCAGCTCCTCCTTTGGGAGGCGCACAGATACGCAGTATTTT	CASSSSFGRRTDTQYF
TRBD1	14	TRBV10-3	TRBJ1-1	-	TGTGCCATCAGGGATGGACAGGGACGGGCTGAAGCTTTCTTT	CAIRDGQGRAEAFF
TRBD2	16	TRBV5-1	TRBJ2-7	-	TGCGCCAGCAGCTTGAGGCCGGGAGGGCGGTCTAGCGAGCAGTACTTC	CASSLRPGGRSSEQYF
TRBD2	16	TRBV19	TRBJ2-3	-	TGTGCCAGTAGTCCCGGACTAGCGGGAGGGACAGATACGCAGTATTTT	CASSPGLAGGTDTQYF
-	15	TRBV7-9	TRBJ1-4	-	TGTTCCAGCAGCTTAGGGACATTCTGGGGTGAAAAACTGTTTTTT	CSSSLGTFWGEKLFF
TRBD2	16	TRBV5-1	TRBJ2-3	-	TGCGCCAGCAGCTCGGAAGGACTAGCGGGAGCCGATACGCAGTATTTT	CASSSEGLAGADTQYF
TRBD2	15	TRBV7-2	TRBJ2-7	-	TGTGCCAGCAGCGACGGACTAGCGAGATACTACGAGCAGTACTTC	CASSDGLARYYEQYF
TRBD2	14	TRBV6-1	TRBJ2-1	few	TGTGCCAGCAGTCGACTAGCGGGAGTCTATGAGCAGTTCTTC	CASSRLAGVYEQFF
-	16	TRBV5-1	TRBJ2-1	-	TGCGCCAGCAGTTCTCTAGGGGGATCCTCCTACAATGAGCAGTTCTTC	CASSSLGGSSYNEQFF
-	13	TRBV27	TRBJ1-1	-	TGTGCCAGCAGTTTTATCGGGGTTACCGAAGCTTTCTTT	CASSFIGVTEAFF
TRBD1	15	TRBV7-8	TRBJ1-1	once	TGTGCCAGCAGCTCCTGGACAGGGATGAACACTGAAGCTTTCTTT	CASSSWTGMNTEAFF
-	16	TRBV7-9	TRBJ2-2	-	TGTGCCAGCAGCTACCGGGACTCCTTAAACACCGGGGAGCTGTTTTTT	CASSYRDSLNTGELFF
-	14	TRBV10-3	TRBJ2-7	few	TGTGCCATCAGTCGGGTCACACTTTCCTACGAGCAGTACTTC	CAISRVTLSYEQYF
-	12	TRBV11-2	TRBJ1-1	-	TGTGCCAGCAGCATTAGCGGGGGTGCAGCTTTCTTT	CASSISGGAAFF
-	13	TRBV6-6	TRBJ2-7	-	TGTGCCAGCAGTGGAGTAGGTCACTACGAGCAGTACTTC	CASSGVGHYEQYF
-	13	TRBV27	TRBJ2-1	-	TGTGCCAGCAGAACGGGAGTTTTCAATGAGCAGTTCTTC	CASRTGVFNEQFF
-	14	TRBV6-5	TRBJ2-1	-	TGTGCCAGCAGTTTCGGGGGCTCCTACAATGAGCAGTTCTTC	CASSFGGSYNEQFF
-	17	TRBV4-1	TRBJ1-4	-	TGCGCCAGCAGCCCACGGTCCGCGATGGCTACAGATGAAAAACTGTTTTTT	CASSPRSAMATDEKLFF
TRBD1	15	TRBV2	TRBJ2-7	few	TGTGCCAGCAGCGGATCGGACAGGGGATCCTACGAGCAGTACTTC	CASSGSDRGSYEQYF
-	13	TRBV10-3	TRBJ2-2	-	TGTGCCATCAGTCGCGCGAACACCGGGGAGCTGTTTTTT	CAISRANTGELFF